This TCR beta chain was captured in a study of CD8 T cells in Susac syndrome. RNA in amounts of 0.5 to 1 ug was reverse transcribed with random hexamers. TCRdb itself ran the immunoSEQ multiplex PCR reads through MiXCR, one entry per CDR3 protein. The sample lists fewer than 350,000 distinct CDR3 sequences; roughly 90% were seen once. The TCR comes from a human donor with multiple sclerosis. The sample comprised CD8+ T cells from PBMCs.

The CDR3: CASSRLAGAYNEQFF. The CDR3 bases are TGTGCCAGCAGTCGACTAGCGGGGGCCTACAATGAGCAGTTCTTC. This chain links TRBV6-5 with TRBJ2-1, with 12 bases matching TRBD2. V was pared by 5 bases and J by 2 bases, with 1 base of the junction left unmatched. Germline CDR1 reads MNHEY; CDR2 reads SVGAGI. This CDR3 comprises 15 residues.